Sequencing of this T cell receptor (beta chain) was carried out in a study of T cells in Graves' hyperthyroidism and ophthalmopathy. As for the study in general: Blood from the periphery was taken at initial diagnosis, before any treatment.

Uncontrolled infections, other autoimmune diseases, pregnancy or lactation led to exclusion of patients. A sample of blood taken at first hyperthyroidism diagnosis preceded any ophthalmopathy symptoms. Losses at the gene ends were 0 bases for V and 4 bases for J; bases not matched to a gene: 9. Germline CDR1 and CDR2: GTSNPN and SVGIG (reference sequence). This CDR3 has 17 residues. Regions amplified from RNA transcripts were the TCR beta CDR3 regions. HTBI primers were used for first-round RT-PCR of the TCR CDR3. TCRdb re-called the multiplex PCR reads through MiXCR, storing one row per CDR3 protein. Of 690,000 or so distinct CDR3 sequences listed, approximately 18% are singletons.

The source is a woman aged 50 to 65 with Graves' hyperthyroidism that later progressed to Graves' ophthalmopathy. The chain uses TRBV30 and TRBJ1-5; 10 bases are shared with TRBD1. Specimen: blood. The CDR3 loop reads CAWSVCPGQGCNQPQHF. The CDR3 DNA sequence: TGTGCCTGGAGTGTATGTCCGGGACAGGGGTGTAATCAGCCCCAGCATTTT.